This paragraph covers one TCR beta chain sequence. Its target is not known. The protocol was immunoSEQ multiplex PCR, while the TCRdb copy is restricted to in-frame clones and leaves out a portion. In the table there are about 120,000 clones, roughly 87% of which are singletons. The CDR3 consists of 14 residues. Trimming left V 6 bases short and J 1 base short, with 12 bases between. Germline-derived CDR1 and CDR2 are SQVTM and ANQGSEA. This entry belongs to a study of T cell responses to AZD1222 COVID-19 vaccine. Study-level findings and limits: When two AZD1222 doses had been given, Spike-specific TCR breadth and depth rose. Only six people who got AZD1222 tested seropositive at baseline. Reportedly, close to half of spike-specific TCRs are directed against unmutated variant regions.

The sequence derives from an adult in good health. This chain joins TRBV29-1 and TRBJ2-2; perhaps TRBD1 as D (5 bases). The material was peripheral blood, obtained on day 0 of MenACWY control vaccination. The CDR3 DNA follows: TGCAGCGTGGGCCACAGGAAGAACACCGGGGAGCTGTTTTTT. Translating gives CSVGHRKNTGELFF.